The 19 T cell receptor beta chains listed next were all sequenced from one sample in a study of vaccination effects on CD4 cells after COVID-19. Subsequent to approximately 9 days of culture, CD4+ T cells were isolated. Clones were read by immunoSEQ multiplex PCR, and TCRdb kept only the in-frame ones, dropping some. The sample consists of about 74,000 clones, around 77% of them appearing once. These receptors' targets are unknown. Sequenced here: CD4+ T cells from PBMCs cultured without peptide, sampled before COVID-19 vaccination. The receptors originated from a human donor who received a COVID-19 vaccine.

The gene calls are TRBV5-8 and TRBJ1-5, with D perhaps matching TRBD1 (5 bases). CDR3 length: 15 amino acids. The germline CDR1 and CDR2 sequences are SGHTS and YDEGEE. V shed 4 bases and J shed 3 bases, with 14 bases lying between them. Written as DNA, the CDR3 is TGTGCCAGCAGCGAGGGGACGGCCTACAATCAGCCCCAGCATTTT. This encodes CASSEGTAYNQPQHF.

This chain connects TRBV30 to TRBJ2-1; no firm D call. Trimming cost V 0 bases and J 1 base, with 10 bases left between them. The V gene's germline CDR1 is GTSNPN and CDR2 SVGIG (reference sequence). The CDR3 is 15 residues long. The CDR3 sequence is CAWSVGLDSYNEQFF. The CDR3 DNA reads TGTGCCTGGAGTGTAGGCCTAGATTCCTACAATGAGCAGTTCTTC.

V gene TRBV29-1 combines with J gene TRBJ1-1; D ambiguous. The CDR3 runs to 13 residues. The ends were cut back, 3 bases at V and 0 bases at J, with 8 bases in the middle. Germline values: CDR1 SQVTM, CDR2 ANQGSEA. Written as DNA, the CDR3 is TGCAGCGTTGAGTGGGCCTTGAACACTGAAGCTTTCTTT. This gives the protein CSVEWALNTEAFF.

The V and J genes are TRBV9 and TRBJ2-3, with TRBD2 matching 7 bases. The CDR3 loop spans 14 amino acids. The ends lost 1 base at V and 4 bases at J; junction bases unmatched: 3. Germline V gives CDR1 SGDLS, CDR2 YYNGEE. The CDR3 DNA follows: TGTGCCAGCAGCGTAATCAGCGGGGCAGATACGCAGTATTTT. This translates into CASSVISGADTQYF.

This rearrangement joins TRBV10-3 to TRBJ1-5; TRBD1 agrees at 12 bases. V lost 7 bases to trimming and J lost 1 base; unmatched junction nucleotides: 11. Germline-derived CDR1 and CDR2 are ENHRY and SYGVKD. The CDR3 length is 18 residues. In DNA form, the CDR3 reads TGTGCCATCATGGGCGGGACAGGGGGCGCTAGGAGCAATCAGCCCCAGCATTTT. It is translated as CAIMGGTGGARSNQPQHF.

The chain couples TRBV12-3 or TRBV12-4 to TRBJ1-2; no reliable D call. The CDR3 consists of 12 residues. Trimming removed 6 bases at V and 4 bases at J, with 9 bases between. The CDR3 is CASSRGSYGYTF. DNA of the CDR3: TGTGCCAGCAGCCGTGGATCCTATGGCTACACCTTC.

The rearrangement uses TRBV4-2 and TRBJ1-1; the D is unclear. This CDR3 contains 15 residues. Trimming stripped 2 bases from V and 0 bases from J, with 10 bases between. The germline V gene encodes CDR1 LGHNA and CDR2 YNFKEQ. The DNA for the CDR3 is TGTGCCAGCAGCCAATCATACGGGGTGAACACTGAAGCTTTCTTT. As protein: CASSQSYGVNTEAFF.

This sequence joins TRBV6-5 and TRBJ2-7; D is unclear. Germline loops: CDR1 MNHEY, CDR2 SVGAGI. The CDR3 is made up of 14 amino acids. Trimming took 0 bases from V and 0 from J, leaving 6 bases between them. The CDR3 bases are TGTGCCAGCAGTTACTCGAGTAGCTCCTACGAGCAGTACGTC. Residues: CASSYSSSSYEQYV.

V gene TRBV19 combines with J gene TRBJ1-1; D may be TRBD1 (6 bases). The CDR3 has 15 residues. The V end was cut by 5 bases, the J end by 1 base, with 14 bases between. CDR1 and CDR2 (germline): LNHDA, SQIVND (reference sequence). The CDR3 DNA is TGTGCCAGTAGTCCCGGACAGCCAAGGAACACTGAAGCTTTCTTT. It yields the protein CASSPGQPRNTEAFF.

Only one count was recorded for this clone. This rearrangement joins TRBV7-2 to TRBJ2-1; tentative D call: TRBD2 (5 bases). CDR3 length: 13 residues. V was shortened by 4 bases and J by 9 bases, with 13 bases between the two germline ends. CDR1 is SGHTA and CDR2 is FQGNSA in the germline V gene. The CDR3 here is CASSSGPGGEQFF. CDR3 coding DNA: TGTGCCAGCAGCTCCGGCCCCGGAGGTGAGCAGTTCTTC.

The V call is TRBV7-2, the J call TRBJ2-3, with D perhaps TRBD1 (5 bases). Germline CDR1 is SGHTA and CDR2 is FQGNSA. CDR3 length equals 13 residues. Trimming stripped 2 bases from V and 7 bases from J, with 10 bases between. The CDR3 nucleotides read TGTGCCAGCAGCTTAAAGCAGGGTTATACGCAGTATTTT. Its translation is CASSLKQGYTQYF.

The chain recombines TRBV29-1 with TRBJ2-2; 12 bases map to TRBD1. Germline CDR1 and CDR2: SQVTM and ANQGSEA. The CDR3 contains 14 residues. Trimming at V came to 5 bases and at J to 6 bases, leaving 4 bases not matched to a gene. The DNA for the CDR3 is TGCAGCGTTCCGGGACAGGGGGCCGCCGGGGAGCTGTTTTTT. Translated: CSVPGQGAAGELFF.

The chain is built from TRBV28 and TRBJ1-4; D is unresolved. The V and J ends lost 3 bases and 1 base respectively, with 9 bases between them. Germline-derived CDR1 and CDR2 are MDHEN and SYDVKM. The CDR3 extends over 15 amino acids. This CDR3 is CASSLAGVTNEKLFF. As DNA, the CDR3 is TGTGCCAGCAGTTTGGCCGGAGTAACTAATGAAAAACTGTTTTTT.

Here the CDR3 reads CASSLAAGLETQYF. CDR3 sequence (DNA): TGTGCCAGCAGCTTAGCAGCTGGGCTGGAGACCCAGTACTTC. The chain has TRBV7-2 and TRBJ2-5; D is undetermined. This CDR3 has 14 residues. The V end lost 0 bases, the J end lost 5 bases, and 10 bases lay between the germline ends. Germline CDR1 is SGHTA and CDR2 is FQGNSA.

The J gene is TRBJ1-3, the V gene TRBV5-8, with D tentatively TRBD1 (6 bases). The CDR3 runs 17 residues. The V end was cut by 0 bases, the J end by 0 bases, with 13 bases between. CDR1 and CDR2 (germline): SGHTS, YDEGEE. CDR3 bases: TGTGCCAGCAGCTTGGTGGCAGGGGCTTTCTCTGGAAACACCATATATTTT. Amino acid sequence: CASSLVAGAFSGNTIYF.

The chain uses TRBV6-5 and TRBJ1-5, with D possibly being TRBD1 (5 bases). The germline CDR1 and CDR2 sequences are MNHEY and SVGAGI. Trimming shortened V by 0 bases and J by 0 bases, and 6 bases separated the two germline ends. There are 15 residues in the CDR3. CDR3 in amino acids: CASSYSRDSNQPQHF. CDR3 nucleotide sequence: TGTGCCAGCAGTTACTCCAGGGATAGCAATCAGCCCCAGCATTTT.

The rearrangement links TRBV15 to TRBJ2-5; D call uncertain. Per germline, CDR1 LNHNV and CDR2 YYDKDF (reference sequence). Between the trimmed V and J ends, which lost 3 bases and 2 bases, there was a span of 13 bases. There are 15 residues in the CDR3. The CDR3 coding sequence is TGTGCCACCAGCAGTAAGAGTAAAGGACAAGAGACCCAGTACTTC. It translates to CATSSKSKGQETQYF. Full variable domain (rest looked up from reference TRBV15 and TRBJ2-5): DAMVIQNPRYQVTQFGKPVTLSCSQTLNHNVMYWYQQKSSQAPKLLFHYYDKDFNNEADTPDNFQSRRPNTSFCFLDIRSPGLGDTAMYLCATSSKSKGQETQYFGPGTRLLVL.

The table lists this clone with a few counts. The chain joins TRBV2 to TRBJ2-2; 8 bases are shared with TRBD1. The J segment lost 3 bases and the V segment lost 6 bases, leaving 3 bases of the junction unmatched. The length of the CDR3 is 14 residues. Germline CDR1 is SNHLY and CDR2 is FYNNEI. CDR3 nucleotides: TGTGCCAGCAGCGGACAGGGCCACACCGGGGAGCTGTTTTTT. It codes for CASSGQGHTGELFF.

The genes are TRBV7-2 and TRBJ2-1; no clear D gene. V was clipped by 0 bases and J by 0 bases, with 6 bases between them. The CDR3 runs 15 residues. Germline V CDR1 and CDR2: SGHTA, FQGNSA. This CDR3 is CASSLASVSYNEQFF. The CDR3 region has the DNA TGTGCCAGCAGCTTAGCAAGCGTCTCCTACAATGAGCAGTTCTTC.